These T cell receptor beta chains were read from a single sample in a study of CD4 T cells in relation to SARS-CoV-2 and coronaviruses. Antigen specificity for these receptors is unknown. Sequencing used immunoSEQ multiplex PCR; TCRdb keeps in-frame clones, though not all of them. The sample includes some 25,000 clones, more than 65% of them seen just once. Source material: CD4+ T cells from PBMCs, cultured in vitro. These receptors all come from a human donor in good health. Both conserved end residues are part of each CDR3. D genes are given only for firm matches. Expanded clones get a size class; other rows say once, few or many, or leave the size out.

>TRBJ2-5|.|TRBV29-1|.
TGCAGCGTTGATTCTGGACCAGCAGAGACCCAGTACTTC
CSVDSGPAETQYF
>TRBJ1-5|.|TRBV15|.
TGTGCCACCAGCAGAGATCGGCGGTTCAATGGAGCCCAGCATTTT
CATSRDRRFNGAQHF
>TRBJ2-3|.|TRBV6-5|once
TGTGCCAGCAGACATACAGATACGCAGTATTTT
CASRHTDTQYF
>TRBJ1-1|.|TRBV27|.
TGTGCCAGCAGTTTAAGCCGGCTGGAGGATGAAGCTTTCTTT
CASSLSRLEDEAFF
>TRBJ2-2|TRBD1|TRBV3-1/TRBV3-2|few
TGTGCCAGCAGCCTCACGACAGGGTTTGGCGGGGAGCTGTTTTTT
CASSLTTGFGGELFF
>TRBJ1-2|.|TRBV19|.
TGTGCCAGTAGTATAGCTAGTGGTGGCTACACCTTC
CASSIASGGYTF
>TRBJ2-3|.|TRBV6-5|once
TGTGCCAGCACCCGAGGCCCCGGGGGCACAGATACGCAGTATTTT
CASTRGPGGTDTQYF
>TRBJ1-4|.|TRBV19|.
TGTGCCAGTAGTATTAGGCGAGGGGGAGAAAAACTGTTTTTT
CASSIRRGGEKLFF
>TRBJ2-7|TRBD1|TRBV6-2/TRBV6-3|.
TGTGCCAGCAGTGACAGGGCTTACGAGCAGTACTTC
CASSDRAYEQYF
>TRBJ2-5|.|TRBV7-2|.
TGTGCCAGCATCTGGGGGACTCCTGGGGGGGAGACCCAGTACTTC
CASIWGTPGGETQYF
>TRBJ1-6|TRBD1|TRBV29-1|.
TGCAGCGTTGCCTGGGGACAGGGAGGCTCACCCCTCCACTTT
CSVAWGQGGSPLHF
>TRBJ1-2|.|TRBV30|few
TGTGCCTGGAGTATCCCGGGGCGAGGTGGCTACACCTTC
CAWSIPGRGGYTF
>TRBJ2-7|.|TRBV7-2|.
TGTGCCAGCAGCCGGGACGGGCCCGAGCAGTACTTC
CASSRDGPEQYF
>TRBJ1-6|TRBD1|TRBV9|.
TGTGCCAGCAGCGTCAGGGACAGGGGTTCACCCCTCCACTTT
CASSVRDRGSPLHF
>TRBJ1-2|.|TRBV19|.
TGTGCCAGTAGTATAGATCTGAGACAGAGATATGGCTACACCTTC
CASSIDLRQRYGYTF
>TRBJ2-1|TRBD2|TRBV2|.
TGTGCCAGCCAAGCGGGGACTTGGAATGAGCAGTTCTTC
CASQAGTWNEQFF
>TRBJ2-1|.|TRBV4-2|.
TGTGCCAGCAGCCAAGATTACCTCCCCGGGAACAATGAGCAGTTCTTC
CASSQDYLPGNNEQFF
>TRBJ1-2|.|TRBV2|.
TGTGCCAGCAGTGTAGGGGGAATCTATGGCTACACCTTC
CASSVGGIYGYTF
>TRBJ2-7|TRBD2|TRBV12-5|.
TGTGCTAGTGGACCCGGACTAGCGGGAGCCTACGAGCAGTACTTC
CASGPGLAGAYEQYF
>TRBJ2-5|TRBD2|TRBV3-1/TRBV3-2|.
TGTGCCAGCTCTCAATCGGGAGGGGAGACCCAGTACTTC
CASSQSGGETQYF
>TRBJ2-3|TRBD2|TRBV19|once
TGTGCCAGTAGTCGGGGACTAGCGGGAGGGTACCGCACAGATACGCAGTATTTT
CASSRGLAGGYRTDTQYF
>TRBJ2-7|.|TRBV5-6|once
TGTGCCAGCAGCTCGAGGGGTACCTACGAGCAGTACTTC
CASSSRGTYEQYF
>TRBJ2-1|.|TRBV6-5|.
TGTGCCAGCAATCAGGACAGCTCCTACAATGAGCAGTTCTTC
CASNQDSSYNEQFF
>TRBJ2-7|.|TRBV12-2|few
TGTGCAGCAGGACGGCCTCGCTACGAGCAGTACTTC
CAAGRPRYEQYF
>TRBJ2-2|TRBD1|TRBV18|few
TGTGCCAGCTCACATGGACAGGCCACCGGGGAGCTGTTTTTT
CASSHGQATGELFF
>TRBJ2-1|.|TRBV5-4|.
TGTGCCAGCAGCTTAGGACAGAGCTCCTACAATGAGCAGTTCTTC
CASSLGQSSYNEQFF
>TRBJ1-1|.|TRBV11-2|.
TGTGCCAGCAGCCAGGCGGGGGGGATAAGATTAAACACTGAAGCTTTCTTT
CASSQAGGIRLNTEAFF
>TRBJ1-1|.|TRBV20-1|.
TGCAGTGCTAGTCGTCAGAACACTGAAGCTTTCTTT
CSASRQNTEAFF
>TRBJ1-1|TRBD1|TRBV19|.
TGTGCCAGTAGTATAGGGGCAGGGGGGACTGAAGCTTTCTTT
CASSIGAGGTEAFF
>TRBJ2-4|.|TRBV19|.
TGTGCCAGTACCAGGGGTCAGGGGATAGCCAAAAACATTCAGTACTTC
CASTRGQGIAKNIQYF
>TRBJ2-3|TRBD2|TRBV4-3|.
TGCGCCAGCAGCAGCGGGGAAACAGATACGCAGTATTTT
CASSSGETDTQYF